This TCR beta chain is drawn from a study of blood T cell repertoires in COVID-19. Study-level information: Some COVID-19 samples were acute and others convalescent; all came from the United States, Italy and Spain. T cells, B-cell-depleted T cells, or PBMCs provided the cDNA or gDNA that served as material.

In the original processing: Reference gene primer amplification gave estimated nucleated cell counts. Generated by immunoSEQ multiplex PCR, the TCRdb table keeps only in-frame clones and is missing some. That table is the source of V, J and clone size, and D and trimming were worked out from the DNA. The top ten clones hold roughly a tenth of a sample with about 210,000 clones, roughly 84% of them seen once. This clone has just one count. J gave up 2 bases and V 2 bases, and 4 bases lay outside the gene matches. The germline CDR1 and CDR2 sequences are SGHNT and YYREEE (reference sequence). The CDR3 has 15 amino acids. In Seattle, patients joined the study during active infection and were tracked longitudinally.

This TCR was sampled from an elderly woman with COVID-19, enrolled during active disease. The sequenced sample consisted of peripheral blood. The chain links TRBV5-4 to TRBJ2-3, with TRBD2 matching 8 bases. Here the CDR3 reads CASSFPAGDTDTQYF. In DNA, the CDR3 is TGTGCCAGCAGCTTTCCAGCGGGGGACACAGATACGCAGTATTTT.